These 10 T cell receptor beta chains were sequenced from one sample in a study of cytomegalovirus exposure and HLA in healthy donors. It was with 60 Vbeta and 13 Jbeta primers that the PCR ran. Sequencing was performed with immunoSEQ multiplex PCR; in TCRdb, only in-frame clones are kept and a portion is missing. The table includes about 190,000 clones, over 70% detected once. The material sequenced was PBMCs. These receptors originate from a man aged 50 or older in good health and CMV-seronegative.

The chain links TRBV4-3 to TRBJ2-6; D call uncertain. Germline values: CDR1 LGHNA, CDR2 YSLEER. Trimming pared 1 base from V and 0 bases from J, leaving 7 bases between. This CDR3 is built from 16 residues. CDR3 loop: CASSQVLPSGANVLTF. The CDR3 DNA sequence: TGCGCCAGCAGCCAAGTTCTCCCCTCTGGGGCCAACGTCCTGACTTTC.

Only one count was recorded for this clone. This chain uses TRBV11-2 with TRBJ1-4, with no clear D. Trimming took 4 bases from V and 8 from J, leaving 11 bases between them. This CDR3 is built from 13 residues. Germline V lookup: CDR1 SGHAT, CDR2 FQNNGV. CDR3 DNA sequence: TGTGCCAGCAGCTCCCGGGGAGGGGAAAAACTGTTTTTT. Protein sequence: CASSSRGGEKLFF.

The V and J genes are TRBV10-3 and TRBJ2-3; 9 bases map to TRBD2. V shed 0 bases, J shed 5 bases, and the junction held 12 bases outside the gene matches. The germline gives CDR1 ENHRY, CDR2 SYGVKD. The CDR3 consists of 18 residues. CDR3 in amino acids: CAISESGSGGYQKDTQYF. The CDR3 DNA follows: TGTGCCATCAGTGAGTCGGGTAGCGGGGGATATCAGAAAGATACGCAGTATTTT.

In its sample, this clone was seen a few times. The chain is built from TRBV9 and TRBJ1-2; D is uncertain. Germline V gene lookup returns CDR1 SGDLS and CDR2 YYNGEE. V shed 0 bases and J shed 0 bases, with 6 bases lying between them. This CDR3 is built from 14 residues. In nucleotides, the CDR3 is TGTGCCAGCAGCGTAGACCTAGCTAACTATGGCTACACCTTC. Protein product: CASSVDLANYGYTF.

V gene TRBV6-1 combines with J gene TRBJ2-2; tentatively, D is TRBD1 (6 bases). Germline V gene sequence: CDR1 MNHNS, CDR2 SASEGT. V was pared by 4 bases and J by 5 bases, with 17 bases between. This CDR3 contains 16 residues. CDR3 sequence: CASSVVQGIPTGELFF. CDR3 bases: TGTGCCAGCAGTGTTGTACAGGGTATCCCTACCGGGGAGCTGTTTTTT.

The chain joins TRBV7-9 to TRBJ2-1; 10 bases are a match to TRBD2. V was clipped by 7 bases and J by 8 bases; unmatched bases: 8. Germline-derived CDR1 and CDR2 are SEHNR and FQNEAQ (reference sequence). This CDR3 comprises 14 residues. The CDR3 region has the DNA TGTGCCAGCATCCCTAGCGGGGGTTATGATGAGCAGTTCTTC. As protein: CASIPSGGYDEQFF.

V usage is TRBV6-1 and J usage is TRBJ1-3, with no clear D. The CDR3 is 15 amino acids. The germline V and J ends were trimmed by 4 bases and 4 bases, with 14 bases remaining between them. The germline gives CDR1 MNHNS, CDR2 SASEGT. CDR3 region: CASSGRGVRGNTIYF. The DNA for the CDR3 is TGTGCCAGCAGTGGTCGGGGAGTGAGAGGAAACACCATATATTTT.

Comment on this clone: Other nucleotide sequences from this sample produce the same CDR3. The chain employs TRBV7-2 and TRBJ1-4; TRBD1 agrees at 10 bases. The germline V gene encodes CDR1 SGHTA and CDR2 FQGNSA. The V and J ends lost 5 bases and 7 bases, in that order; junction bases with no gene match: 1. The length of the CDR3 is 13 residues. CDR3 bases: TGTGCCAGCAGCCGGGACAGGGGTGAAAAACTGTTTTTT. Encoded protein: CASSRDRGEKLFF.

Regarding this clone: One junction end does not reproduce the germline sequence, and a read error may be involved. V is TRBV7-9 and J is TRBJ2-7, with D possibly TRBD2 on 6 matching bases. This CDR3 comprises 17 residues. The germline V gene has CDR1 SEHNR and CDR2 FQNEAQ (reference sequence). The CDR3 sequence: CSSSSGGGREAYYEQYF. The CDR3 DNA sequence: TGTTCCAGCAGCTCCGGGGGTGGGCGGGAAGCTTACTACGAGCAGTACTTC.

The CDR3 reads CASSLGGGARDTQYF. The DNA for the CDR3 is TGTGCCAGCAGCTTGGGCGGGGGGGCCAGAGATACGCAGTATTTT. V is TRBV5-4 and J is TRBJ2-3; TRBD2 agrees at 9 bases. Germline V gene sequence: CDR1 SGHNT, CDR2 YYREEE (reference sequence). The CDR3 has 15 amino acids. Trimming removed 0 bases from V and 5 bases from J; junction bases left unmatched: 4. The full variable domain, completed using reference TRBV5-4 and TRBJ2-3, is ETGVTQSPTHLIKTRGQQVTLRCSSQSGHNTVSWYQQALGQGPQFIFQYYREEENGRGNFPPRFSGLQFPNYSSELNVNALELDDSALYLCASSLGGGARDTQYFGPGTRLTVL.